This TCR beta chain was retrieved from a study of blood T cell repertoires in COVID-19 (dated by TCRdb to between 2020 and 2021). For the study in its entirety: Samples covering the acute and convalescent phases of COVID-19 were provided by collaborators in the United States, Italy and Spain. Where available, HLA class I and class II types were obtained from metadata supplied by the sample provider rather than from assay-based typing. The samples were drawn from two sources: the first 160 participants of the ongoing ImmuneRACE study, and some 1,300 subjects contributed by 6 global collaborators. The repertoires were released in a freely available public database intended as a resource for research on the immune response to SARS-CoV-2. The material from the prospective study consisted of cDNA or gDNA derived from T cells, B-cell-depleted T cells, or PBMCs. Nearly every sample came with metadata listing a de-identified subject ID, COVID-19 status, age in years and sex. Subjects who had been exposed to COVID-19, were actively infected with it, or had recovered from it provided the deeply sampled blood TCRbeta repertoires that made up the dataset.

From its cysteine to its phenylalanine, the CDR3 spans 14 amino acids. Solely the CDR3 DNA is kept, with 42 bases framed from the first base. CDR1 GTSNPN and CDR2 SVGIG are derived from the germline V gene (reference sequence). The V and J ends are trimmed by 4 bases and 2 bases, leaving 15 bases between them. TCRbeta CDR3 regions were amplified from genomic DNA by means of the immunoSEQ Assay, a bias-controlled multiplex PCR. As for the original processing: The number of nucleated cells in each sample was estimated from the amplification of reference gene primers within the assay. To quantify the absolute abundance of each unique TCRbeta CDR3 rearrangement, sequence reads were collapsed and filtered. For each sample, productive Simpson clonality was calculated by taking the square root of Simpson's diversity index across productive rearrangements. What TCRdb holds here is the immuneACCESS table cut down to in-frame rearrangements. Part of the clones is not present; checked against another copy, under half of the missing clones reflect an unresolved V gene, and the others are unexplained. V, J and clone size are those of that table, while D and trimming were read from the DNA. This sample holds about 150,000 clones; approximately 78% were observed only once. The ten largest clones add up to around 15% of the sample.

Note on this clone: No cognate antigen has been identified for it. The sample holds no much larger clone one base away, and base qualities are not on file.

Each collaborating institution followed its own protocols to collect whole blood in K2EDTA tubes. For TCRbeta analysis, collaborator samples were shipped as frozen whole blood, as isolated PBMCs, or as DNA extracted from either sample type. Here is what the overall study found, with its caveats: The quantity of clinical and demographic metadata differed by source and by participant and was supplied without curation.

This clonotype was obtained from a human donor with acute or convalescent COVID-19. The donor label of this sample is uncertain. The rearrangement combines TRBV30 with TRBJ2-7, with TRBD1 tentatively as D gene (6 bases match). Sequenced material: peripheral blood. The CDR3 has the sequence CAWTVGAGAYEQYF. The DNA sequence follows: TGTGCCTGGACGGTAGGGGCAGGGGCCTACGAGCAGTACTTC.